This T cell receptor (beta chain) was observed in a study of blood T cells in healthy people across ages. Combining a sample-barcoded 5' primer with a J-beta primer mix, a second PCR ran for about 7 to 11 cycles. TCRdb used MiXCR to reprocess the 5' RACE reads, holding one entry per CDR3 protein. The sample holds approximately 830,000 distinct CDR3 sequences, about 59% seen once. CDR1 is MNHEY, CDR2 SVGEGT, per germline. The CDR3 is 12 amino acids. V was shortened by 2 bases and J by 6 bases, with 8 bases between the two germline ends. The sample taken for sequencing was blood. The chain uses TRBV6-2 or TRBV6-3 and TRBJ2-7, with unresolved D. The receptor comes from a man aged 30-40 years in good health. The CDR3 nucleotides are TGTGCCAGCAGTTACCTCCTCGCCGAGCAGTACTTC. It is translated as CASSYLLAEQYF.